The 17 T cell receptor beta chains below all came from one sample that was sequenced in a study of CD4 and CD8 cells across lung adenocarcinoma regions. TCRdb itself ran the PCR reads through MiXCR, one entry per CDR3 protein. The sample has just over 20,000 distinct CDR3 sequences, less than 70% seen once. Source material: CD8+ T cells from the center of a lung tumor. These receptors were collected from a female donor with lung adenocarcinoma. The CD4 and CD8 labels of this study may be unreliable.

This clonotype was seen a few times. This chain joins TRBV4-1 and TRBJ2-5; TRBD1 is a possible D gene (5 bases). In germline, CDR1 is MGHRA, CDR2 YSYEKL. This CDR3 spans 16 amino acids. The V and J ends lost 1 base and 5 bases respectively, with 17 bases between them. The CDR3 DNA reads as TGCGCCAGCAGCCAAGTCCCAGGGATGGTAGTTGAGACCCAGTACTTC. It encodes CASSQVPGMVVETQYF.

The chain employs TRBV6-1 and TRBJ1-4; weak D call: TRBD1 (6 bases). The ends were cut back, 6 bases at V and 3 bases at J, with 14 bases in the middle. Germline CDR1 MNHNS, CDR2 SASEGT. CDR3 length: 15 amino acids. This chain's CDR3 is CASSINRDPNEKLFF. In DNA form, the CDR3 reads TGTGCCAGCAGCATAAACAGGGACCCTAATGAAAAACTGTTTTTT.

In the case of this clonotype: Germline and junction disagree at one end, which may indicate a read error. The gene calls are TRBV10-1 and TRBJ2-3; no clear D gene. Germline-derived CDR1 and CDR2 are WNHNN and SYGVQD (reference sequence). CDR3 size: 14 residues. CDR3 sequence: CASSRRTDTDEQFF. The DNA of the CDR3 is TGCGCCAGCAGTCGCAGGACGGATACCGATGAGCAGTTTTTT.

This clonotype was observed once. V is TRBV27 and J is TRBJ2-1; tentative D call: TRBD2 (6 bases). Trimming stripped 5 bases from V and 6 bases from J, with 17 bases between. The CDR3 loop spans 15 amino acids. The germline V gene encodes CDR1 MNHEY and CDR2 SMNVEV (reference sequence). This CDR3 is CASSSPGVLRNEQFF. The DNA for the CDR3 is TGTGCCAGCAGTAGTCCGGGGGTACTACGCAATGAGCAGTTCTTC.

This clonotype was counted between two and nine times. Mismatch with germline at one junction end may stem from a read error. J is TRBJ2-4 and V is TRBV27; D perhaps matches TRBD2 (6 bases). The germline V gene encodes CDR1 MNHEY and CDR2 SMNVEV (reference sequence). The CDR3 has 15 amino acids. The CDR3 sequence: CGSRTGRGAKNTQYF. CDR3 bases: TGTGGCAGCCGTACCGGGCGGGGAGCCAAAAACACTCAGTATTTC.

This chain links TRBV12-3 or TRBV12-4 with TRBJ2-2, with D unclear. V was clipped by 4 bases and J by 1 base, with 7 bases between them. The CDR3 loop spans 14 amino acids. The CDR3: CASSSGLNTGELFF. The CDR3 bases are TGTGCCAGCAGTTCCGGATTGAACACCGGGGAGCTGTTTTTT.

Notes on this clonotype: Compared with germline, one end of the junction differs, possibly owing to a read error. V gene TRBV7-2 combines with J gene TRBJ2-4; TRBD2 might be the D (6 bases). Germline lookup yields CDR1 SGHTA and CDR2 FQGNSA. The CDR3 sequence is 15 residues long. CDR3 sequence: CARSSGLRVKNMQYF. The CDR3 nucleotides read TGTGCCCGCAGCTCGGGACTGCGAGTCAAAAACATGCAGTATTTC.

Comments on this clonotype: The germline gene is not matched at one end of the junction; a read error may be the cause. The chain has TRBV7-3 and TRBJ2-3; D is tentatively TRBD1 or TRBD2 (5 bases each). In germline, CDR1 is SGHTA, CDR2 FQGTGA. CDR3 length equals 14 residues. In DNA, the CDR3 is TGTGCGGGCAGCCAGGGACGCCCTCATGATACGCAGTATTTC. It encodes CAGSQGRPHDTQYF.

This clonotype was observed a few times. The chain carries TRBV10-3 and TRBJ1-2, with 9 bases aligning to TRBD1. Germline CDR1 and CDR2: ENHRY and SYGVKD. This CDR3 is 19 amino acids long. The V and J ends lost 0 bases and 6 bases, in that order; junction bases with no gene match: 17. The CDR3, as DNA: TGTGCCATCAGTGAGTCTCTACTTACGTCAACACAGGGGGCGCATGGCTACACCTTC. Protein product: CAISESLLTSTQGAHGYTF.

Remarks on this clonotype: One junction end disagrees with the germline gene, perhaps due to a read error. The gene calls are TRBV6-1 and TRBJ2-4; D is unresolved. This CDR3 spans 15 amino acids. Germline values: CDR1 MNHNS, CDR2 SASEGT. DNA for the CDR3: TGTGCCCGCGTCTCGTGCCAGAGTGCCAAAGACATTCAGTACTTC. Encoded protein: CARVSCQSAKDIQYF.

This clonotype qualifies as medium-sized. The CDR3 is CASRVLEGGRNEQYF. The CDR3 nucleotides read TGTGCCAGCAGGGTCCTTGAAGGGGGCAGGAACGAGCAGTACTTC. V usage is TRBV6-5 and J usage is TRBJ2-5, with TRBD1 identical over 7 bases. The J call may be in error: the DNA end matches TRBJ2-7 better. This CDR3 is 15 amino acids long. CDR1 is MNHEY, CDR2 SVGAGI, per germline.

In this sample, this clonotype is medium-sized. The V call is TRBV12-3 or TRBV12-4, the J call TRBJ2-1, with 9 positions matching TRBD1. The J call could be wrong; TRBJ2-7 is a better fit for the DNA end. This CDR3 has 17 residues. DNA of the CDR3: TGTGCCAGCAGCTACAGGGGGCGACCCCCCGGGGGCTACGAGCAGTACGTC. Translated: CASSYRGRPPGGYEQYV.

This clonotype was found a few times. Sequence at one end of the junction differs from germline and may be a read error. This chain connects TRBV10-2 to TRBJ2-3; D tentatively reads TRBD1 or TRBD2 (5 bases each). Per germline, CDR1 WSHSY and CDR2 SAAADI. The CDR3 runs 14 residues. Here the CDR3 DNA reads TGCGGCAGCACGGGGCTGAGGGCCAAAGACACGCAGTATTTC. It translates to CGSTGLRAKDTQYF.

The gene calls are TRBV27 and TRBJ2-3; D unresolved. The CDR3 extends over 11 amino acids. Trimming pared 3 bases from V and 5 bases from J, leaving 3 bases between. Per germline, CDR1 MNHEY and CDR2 SMNVEV (reference sequence). CDR3 bases: TGTGCCAGCAGTTTCCTAGATACGCAGTATTTT. It translates to CASSFLDTQYF.

As regards this clonotype: The junction differs from germline at one of its ends, possibly a read error. V is TRBV10-2 and J is TRBJ2-4, with D perhaps given as TRBD1 or TRBD2 (5 bases each). Looked up from germline, CDR1 is WSHSY and CDR2 is SAAADI. The CDR3 loop spans 15 amino acids. In DNA form, the CDR3 reads TGCGCCAGCAGTACGGGGCTGCGGTACACAGACACTCAGTATTTC. Encoded protein: CASSTGLRYTDTQYF.

The chain joins TRBV6-1 to TRBJ1-1, with D maybe TRBD1 (5 bases). CDR3 length equals 13 residues. Between the trimmed V and J ends, which lost 7 bases and 0 bases, there was a span of 9 bases. CDR1 is MNHNS and CDR2 is SASEGT in the germline V gene. The CDR3 loop is CASKGVMNTEAFF. In DNA form, the CDR3 reads TGTGCCAGCAAAGGGGTCATGAACACTGAAGCTTTCTTT.

Concerning this clonotype: Germline and junction disagree at one end, which may indicate a read error. The chain is built from TRBV27 and TRBJ2-4; no clear D. The CDR3 contains 13 residues. Germline V gene data show CDR1 as MNHEY and CDR2 as SMNVEV (reference sequence). The CDR3 DNA reads TGTGCCAGCAGAGGCTTTGACGAAAAGATTCAGTACTTC. It yields the protein CASRGFDEKIQYF.